Shown below are 14 T cell receptor beta chains from a single sample sequenced in a study of regulatory T cells in long-lasting Graves disease. The time point is: newly diagnosed GD, antithyroid drugs for less than 3 months. The TCR library was made from RNA extracted from PBMCs. iRepertoire HTBI primers and Arm-PCR of CDR3 regions built TCR beta libraries. Each CDR3 protein gets one entry after TCRdb re-called the multiplex PCR reads with MiXCR. The sample lists approximately 540,000 distinct CDR3 sequences, about 12% occurring once. These same records also appear under a second study, on T cells in Graves' hyperthyroidism and ophthalmopathy.

Sequencing used peripheral blood mononuclear cells (PBMCs), obtained at new diagnosis, from a patient treated with antithyroid drugs. Source of these receptors: a young woman with Graves disease.

In DNA form, the CDR3 reads TGTGCCAGTAGTATGCGGGCATCTGGCTACACCTTC. It specifies CASSMRASGYTF. The J gene is TRBJ1-2, the V gene TRBV19, with D hard to call. Trimming pared 3 bases from V and 7 bases from J, leaving 9 bases between. This CDR3 is 12 amino acids long. The germline CDR1 and CDR2 sequences are LNHDA and SQIVND (reference sequence).

The chain has TRBV7-8 and TRBJ2-1, with TRBD2 matching 10 bases. This CDR3 spans 22 amino acids. V gave up 5 bases and J gave up 6 bases; unmatched junction bases: 28. CDR1 is SGHVS and CDR2 is FQNEAQ in the germline V gene. CDR3 DNA sequence: TGTGCCAGCAGCCCGGGGGGTTCGGGGTACGAGCGGGAGGGTCTAAGGGGCAATGAGCAGTTCTTC. Translating gives CASSPGGSGYEREGLRGNEQFF.

About this clonotype: Its ends do not fully match the called genes, so a read error is possible. The chain employs TRBV9 and TRBJ2-7; 10 bases agree with TRBD2. The CDR3 totals 14 residues. Germline V gene data show CDR1 as SGDLS and CDR2 as YYNGEE. CDR3 in amino acids: CASGVGTSVDEQYF. The CDR3 DNA reads TGTGCCAGCGGCGTAGGGACTAGCGTTGACGAGCAGTACTTC.

This clonotype was counted a few times. The chain joins TRBV3-1 to TRBJ2-3; 9 nucleotides agree with TRBD2. V shed 4 bases, J shed 2 bases, and the junction held 7 bases outside the gene matches. From germline, CDR1 is LGHDT and CDR2 YNNKEL (reference sequence). This CDR3 spans 16 amino acids. The CDR3 DNA is TGTGCCAGCAGCCCACATACTAGCGGGCTCACAGATACGCAGTATTTT. This sequence encodes CASSPHTSGLTDTQYF.

This clonotype was observed many times. V and J are TRBV27 and TRBJ2-5; maybe TRBD1 (5 bases). Germline-derived CDR1 and CDR2 are MNHEY and SMNVEV (reference sequence). V lost 5 bases and J 2 bases, leaving 18 bases between the germline ends. This CDR3 has 16 amino acids. The CDR3 bases are TGTGCCAGCAGTCCGTACCCGACAGTCCTACAAGAGACCCAGTACTTC. Protein sequence: CASSPYPTVLQETQYF.

This clonotype was recorded at least ten times. The genes are TRBV2 and TRBJ1-4; 8 bases fit TRBD1. The CDR3 loop spans 15 amino acids. V was clipped by 6 bases and J by 10 bases; unmatched bases: 13. Germline V gene sequence: CDR1 SNHLY, CDR2 FYNNEI. The CDR3 reads CASRVRLDREVKLFF. The CDR3 nucleotides are TGTGCCAGCAGGGTCCGCCTGGACAGGGAGGTAAAACTGTTTTTT.

J is TRBJ2-3 and V is TRBV24-1; no clear D. Germline CDR1 is KGHDR and CDR2 is SFDVKD. This CDR3 spans 14 amino acids. V was trimmed by 4 bases and J by 2 bases, leaving 9 bases between them. CDR3 bases: TGTGCCACCAGTGAATGGCAGAACACAGATACGCAGTATTTT. Translating gives CATSEWQNTDTQYF.

Many counts were recorded for this clonotype. The chain is built from TRBV11-2 and TRBJ2-2; no reliable D call. The CDR3 runs to 14 residues. Trimming took 0 bases from V and 9 from J, leaving 11 bases between them. CDR1 SGHAT and CDR2 FQNNGV come from the germline V gene. CDR3 residues: CASSLDTSFRELFF. CDR3 bases: TGTGCCAGCAGCTTAGACACGAGTTTCAGGGAGCTGTTTTTT.

The chain has TRBV7-8 and TRBJ2-3; TRBD2 matches at 12 bases. Germline CDR1 is SGHVS and CDR2 is FQNEAQ. With V trimmed by 1 base and J by 0 bases, 8 bases remained unmatched. The CDR3 is 19 residues long. The DNA of the CDR3 is TGTGCCAGCAGCTTAGATACTAGCGGGAGGCACTCTAGCACAGATACGCAGTATTTT. Translation gives CASSLDTSGRHSSTDTQYF.

At least ten counts were recorded for this clonotype. The rearrangement links TRBV19 to TRBJ1-1; D unclear. This CDR3 comprises 13 residues. Germline V lookup: CDR1 LNHDA, CDR2 SQIVND (reference sequence). Trimming took 5 bases from V and 3 from J, leaving 10 bases between them. In DNA form, the CDR3 reads TGTGCCAGTAGTGTCCGGGATTACACTGAAGCTTTCTTT. Protein product: CASSVRDYTEAFF. Supplemented by reference TRBV19 and TRBJ1-1, the full variable domain reads DGGITQSPKYLFRKEGQNVTLSCEQNLNHDAMYWYRQDPGQGLRLIYYSQIVNDFQKGDIAEGYSVSREKKESFPLTVTSAQKNPTAFYLCASSVRDYTEAFFGQGTRLTVV.

In the case of this clonotype: A much larger clonotype is one base distant, so this may be a read error. The CDR3 does not close with the conserved phenylalanine or tryptophan, likely indicating a read error. The CDR3 loop reads CSVPISSYNEQFS. DNA for the CDR3: TGCAGTGTCCCAATCAGCTCCTACAATGAGCAGTTCTCC. The chain carries TRBV20-1 and TRBJ2-1; no clear D gene. This CDR3 has 13 amino acids. V was shortened by 7 bases and J by 0 bases, with 10 bases between the two germline ends. Germline V CDR1 and CDR2: DFQATT, SNEGSKA (reference sequence).

The chain links TRBV15 to TRBJ1-2, with D hard to call. The CDR3 extends over 13 amino acids. The germline gives CDR1 LNHNV, CDR2 YYDKDF (reference sequence). The germline V and J ends were trimmed by 3 bases and 7 bases, with 12 bases remaining between them. DNA of the CDR3: TGTGCCACCAGCAGCCTAACCTGGGGTGGCTACACCTTC. It codes for CATSSLTWGGYTF.

This clonotype has a handful of counts. A much larger clone sits a single nucleotide away, making a read error possible. The CDR3 carries no conserved terminal phenylalanine or tryptophan, so it likely arises from a read error. CDR3: CASSHPRDREHGYTL. DNA for the CDR3: TGCGCCAGCAGCCACCCCCGGGACAGGGAACATGGCTACACCCTC. The rearrangement uses TRBV4-1 and TRBJ1-2; 9 positions agree with TRBD1. CDR1 and CDR2 from the germline V gene are MGHRA and YSYEKL. The length of the CDR3 is 15 residues. Trimming removed 3 bases from V and 6 bases from J; junction bases left unmatched: 8.

V and J are TRBV29-1 and TRBJ2-5; D possibly uses TRBD1 or TRBD2 (6 bases each). The length of the CDR3 is 9 residues. Germline CDR1 reads SQVTM; CDR2 reads ANQGSEA. Trimming took 4 bases from V and 12 from J, leaving 9 bases between them. CDR3 sequence: CSVAGAEYF. CDR3 nucleotide sequence: TGCAGCGTTGCGGGGGCAGAGTACTTC.